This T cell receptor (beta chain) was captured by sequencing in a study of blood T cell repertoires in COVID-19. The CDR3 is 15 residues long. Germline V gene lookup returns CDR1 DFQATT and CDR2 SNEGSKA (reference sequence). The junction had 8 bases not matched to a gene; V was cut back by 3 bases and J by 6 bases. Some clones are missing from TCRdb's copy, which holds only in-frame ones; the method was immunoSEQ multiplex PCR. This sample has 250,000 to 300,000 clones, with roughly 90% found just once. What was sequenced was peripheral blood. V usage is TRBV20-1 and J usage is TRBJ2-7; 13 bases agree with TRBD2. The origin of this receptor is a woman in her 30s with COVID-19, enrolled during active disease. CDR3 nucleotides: TGCAGTGCTAGTAGACTAGCGGGGGGACTCAGCGAGCAGTACTTC. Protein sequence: CSASRLAGGLSEQYF.